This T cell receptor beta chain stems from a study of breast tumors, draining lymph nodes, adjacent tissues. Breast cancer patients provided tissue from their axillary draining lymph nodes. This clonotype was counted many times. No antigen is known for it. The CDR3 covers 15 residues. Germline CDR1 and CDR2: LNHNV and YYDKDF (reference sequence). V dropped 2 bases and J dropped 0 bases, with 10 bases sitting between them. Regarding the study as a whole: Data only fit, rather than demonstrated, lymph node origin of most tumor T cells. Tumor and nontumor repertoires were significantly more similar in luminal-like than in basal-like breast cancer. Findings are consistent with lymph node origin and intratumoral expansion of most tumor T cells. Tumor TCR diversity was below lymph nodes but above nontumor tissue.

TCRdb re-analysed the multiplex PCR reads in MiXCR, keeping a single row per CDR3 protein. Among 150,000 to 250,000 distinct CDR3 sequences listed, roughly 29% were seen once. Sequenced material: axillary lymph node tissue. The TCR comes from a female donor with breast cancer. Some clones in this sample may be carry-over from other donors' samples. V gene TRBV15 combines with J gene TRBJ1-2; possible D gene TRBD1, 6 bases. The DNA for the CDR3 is TGTGCCACCAGCAGAACTCGGACAGCTAACTATGGCTACACCTTC. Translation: CATSRTRTANYGYTF.